What follows describes a single T cell receptor (beta chain). This receptor's antigen is unknown. Base qualities are missing; no much larger clone stands one base away. These data belong to a study of technical replicates of blood from a handful of donors (dated by TCRdb to about 2017). Library prep was done by the immunoSEQ multiplex PCR assay. TCRdb took over this immuneACCESS table, retaining in-frame rearrangements with V and J assigned. Such tables are incomplete; in checked studies, under half of the missing clones stem from an unresolved V gene, and the remainder is unexplained. The sample contains tens of thousands of clones, roughly 94% of them found a single time. Of the sample, 0.38% falls within the top ten clones. The receptor's source is a human donor in good health. The sample comprised T cells isolated from PBMCs.

The CDR3 region has the sequence CASRRGQEGNTIYF. The base sequence is TGTGCCAGTCGGCGGGGACAGGAGGGAAACACCATATATTTT. The V and J segments used are TRBV6-5 and TRBJ1-3; 8 nucleotides in the junction match TRBD1. Its CDR3 holds 14 amino acids, cysteine through phenylalanine. CDR3 DNA only is kept here, 42 bases in frame from base 1. After removal of 9 bases from V and 4 bases from J, the junction retains 8 bases not matched to a gene. Via the germline V gene, CDR1 is MNHEY and CDR2 SVGAGI.